The clone carrying this TCR beta chain showed up just once. Its antigen is unknown. This entry comes from a study of OX40 agonist ivuxolimab in advanced cancers. Study results and caveats: Averaging showed that CD8+ T cells had more expanded clones than CD4+ did.

Germline V gene data show CDR1 as SGHTA and CDR2 as FQGNSA. The V and J ends lost 5 bases and 8 bases, in that order; junction bases with no gene match: 6. The CDR3 has 15 amino acids. The assay was immunoSEQ multiplex PCR, and TCRdb's table has in-frame clones only and misses some. The sample holds 65,000 to 85,000 clones; less than 85% are singletons and the top ten take about 0.83%. The sequencing used CD4+ or CD8+ T cells sorted from blood, collected in a trial of the OX40 agonist ivuxolimab. The chain recombines TRBV7-2 with TRBJ2-1, with 13 nucleotides matching TRBD2. This sequence originates from an adult with an advanced solid tumor such as melanoma, head and neck, liver or kidney cancer. The CDR3 DNA reads as TGTGCCAGCAGCATAGGACTAGCGGGAGTTGATGAGCAGTTCTTC. Its translation is CASSIGLAGVDEQFF. Full variable domain (outside the CDR3, taken from reference TRBV7-2 and TRBJ2-1): GAGVSQSPSNKVTEKGKDVELRCDPISGHTALYWYRQSLGQGLEFLIYFQGNSAPDKSGLPSDRFSAERTGGSVSTLTIQRTQQEDSAVYLCASSIGLAGVDEQFFGPGTRLTVL.